Each of the 22 T cell receptor beta chains below was sequenced from the same sample in a study of blood T cells in healthy people across ages. Through a sample-barcoded 5' primer and a J-beta primer mix, a second PCR was run for about 6 to 12 cycles. One entry per CDR3 protein results from TCRdb running MiXCR on the 5' RACE reads. The sample holds some 1.5 million distinct CDR3 sequences, over 25% seen once. The source material was blood. All receptors come from a woman younger than 45 in good health.

The chain uses TRBV15 and TRBJ1-2; a weak D match, TRBD1 (5 bases). CDR1 LNHNV and CDR2 YYDKDF come from the germline V gene (reference sequence). This CDR3 has 15 residues. The V end lost 2 bases, the J end lost 6 bases, and 16 bases lay between the germline ends. This CDR3 is CATSRNIGGVDGYTF. CDR3 bases: TGTGCCACCAGCAGAAATATCGGGGGAGTAGATGGCTACACCTTC. Filled out from reference TRBV15 and TRBJ1-2, the complete variable domain reads DAMVIQNPRYQVTQFGKPVTLSCSQTLNHNVMYWYQQKSSQAPKLLFHYYDKDFNNEADTPDNFQSRRPNTSFCFLDIRSPGLGDTAMYLCATSRNIGGVDGYTFGSGTRLTVV.

This clonotype was seen only once. The chain uses TRBV7-2 and TRBJ1-2; D ambiguous. The germline V and J ends were trimmed by 2 bases and 4 bases, with 11 bases remaining between them. CDR1 SGHTA and CDR2 FQGNSA come from the germline V gene. CDR3 size: 14 residues. CDR3 sequence (DNA): TGTGCCAGCAGCTTACAGCCGGTAGGCTATGGCTACACCTTC. Amino acid sequence: CASSLQPVGYGYTF.

The chain has TRBV20-1 and TRBJ2-3, with TRBD2 matching 7 bases. Trimming took 7 bases from V and 1 from J; bases not matched to a gene: 5. Germline CDR1 DFQATT, CDR2 SNEGSKA (reference sequence). The CDR3 is 13 residues long. The CDR3 nucleotides are TGCAGTGTCAGGAGCGGGGGCACAGATACGCAGTATTTT. Protein sequence: CSVRSGGTDTQYF.

This clonotype was detected many times. The V call is TRBV7-9, the J call TRBJ2-7, with D maybe TRBD1 (6 bases). The CDR3 loop spans 13 amino acids. Trimming pared 1 base from V and 6 bases from J, leaving 10 bases between. CDR1 is SEHNR, CDR2 FQNEAQ, per germline (reference sequence). In nucleotides, the CDR3 is TGTGCCAGCAGCTTAGGAACAGGGTCCGAGCAGTACTTC. This codes for CASSLGTGSEQYF.

The chain combines TRBV20-1 with TRBJ2-1; 11 bases are shared with TRBD2. The CDR3 runs to 16 residues. Germline V CDR1 and CDR2: DFQATT, SNEGSKA (reference sequence). Trimming cost V 3 bases and J 5 bases; bases outside gene matches: 9. As DNA, the CDR3 is TGCAGTGCTAGCCCCCGGGGACTAGCGGTAGACAATGAGCAGTTCTTC. This encodes CSASPRGLAVDNEQFF.

The CDR3 DNA is TGTGCCAGCAAAGGGTCGAGCGGCGTTAAGTGGGATACGCAGTATTTT. It translates to CASKGSSGVKWDTQYF. The rearrangement joins TRBV28 to TRBJ2-3; D may be TRBD2 (5 bases). Germline CDR1 and CDR2: MDHEN and SYDVKM. Deletions cut 7 bases from V and 6 bases from J, with 23 bases between. There are 16 residues in the CDR3.

This clonotype has ten or more counts. J is TRBJ2-7 and V is TRBV27; TRBD2 aligns across 8 bases. V shed 6 bases, J shed 3 bases, and the junction held 4 bases outside the gene matches. The length of the CDR3 is 13 residues. The germline V gene encodes CDR1 MNHEY and CDR2 SMNVEV (reference sequence). The CDR3 protein is CASREGLGYEQYF. CDR3 nucleotides: TGTGCCAGCAGAGAGGGACTAGGCTACGAGCAGTACTTC.

This chain uses TRBV7-2 with TRBJ2-7; 8 positions agree with TRBD2. Germline V lookup: CDR1 SGHTA, CDR2 FQGNSA. The CDR3 contains 15 residues. V shed 3 bases and J 3 bases; nucleotides not matched to a gene: 7. The CDR3 sequence: CASSLGDAGGYEQYF. CDR3 sequence (DNA): TGTGCCAGCAGCTTGGGTGATGCGGGAGGCTACGAGCAGTACTTC.

The V gene is TRBV20-1, the J gene TRBJ2-3, with D tentatively TRBD2 (6 bases). This CDR3 has 13 residues. Trimming shortened V by 7 bases and J by 8 bases, and 19 bases separated the two germline ends. Germline V gene data show CDR1 as DFQATT and CDR2 as SNEGSKA (reference sequence). The CDR3, as DNA: TGCAGTGATACGGGACTGCCGCCGAGTACGCAGTATTTT. Translation: CSDTGLPPSTQYF.

This clonotype was counted between two and nine times. The rearrangement joins TRBV5-1 to TRBJ2-5; 9 nucleotides match TRBD1. CDR1 and CDR2 (germline): SGHRS, YFSETQ. J was trimmed by 3 bases and V by 5 bases; bases with no gene match: 8. The CDR3 is 15 residues long. In nucleotides, the CDR3 is TGCGCCAGCAGGGGGACAGGGACCTCAAAAGAGACCCAGTACTTC. It specifies CASRGTGTSKETQYF.

The sample holds a few counts of this clonotype. This CDR3 is CSVVKVGGGTYNEQFF. The CDR3 coding sequence is TGCAGCGTTGTCAAAGTTGGCGGCGGAACTTACAATGAGCAGTTCTTC. The chain recombines TRBV29-1 with TRBJ2-1; D ambiguous. Germline V gene lookup returns CDR1 SQVTM and CDR2 ANQGSEA. The CDR3 has 16 amino acids. V shed 4 bases and J shed 4 bases, with 20 bases lying between them.

Details on this clonotype: The conserved phenylalanine or tryptophan is not found at the CDR3 terminus, so this likely reflects a read error. V gene TRBV7-9 combines with J gene TRBJ2-1, with 8 bases matching TRBD2. This CDR3 is built from 17 residues. Germline-derived CDR1 and CDR2 are SEHNR and FQNEAQ (reference sequence). The ends lost 5 bases at V and 3 bases at J; junction bases unmatched: 12. In DNA form, the CDR3 reads TGTGCCAGCAGCCAATCCTTAGCGGGGTCGGGCTACAATGAGCAGTTCATC. Protein product: CASSQSLAGSGYNEQFI.

The chain has TRBV29-1 and TRBJ2-5, with TRBD1 matching over 7 bases. This CDR3 has 15 residues. V lost 0 bases to trimming and J lost 4 bases; unmatched junction nucleotides: 8. Germline V CDR1 and CDR2: SQVTM, ANQGSEA. In DNA form, the CDR3 reads TGCAGCGTTGAAGAGGTACAGGGGATAGGAGAGACCCAGTACTTC. Its translation is CSVEEVQGIGETQYF.

A word on this clonotype: A junction boundary mismatches the germline segment, possibly from a read error. The gene calls are TRBV20-1 and TRBJ2-3; D possibly corresponds to TRBD1 (6 bases). Germline V gene data show CDR1 as DFQATT and CDR2 as SNEGSKA (reference sequence). There are 15 residues in the CDR3. The CDR3 protein is CSARPTGYRADTQYF. In nucleotides, the CDR3 is TGTAGTGCTAGACCAACAGGGTATCGGGCAGATACGCAGTATTTT.

V gene TRBV4-1 combines with J gene TRBJ1-2; tentative D call: TRBD1 (6 bases). This CDR3 is 15 amino acids long. Germline V gene data show CDR1 as MGHRA and CDR2 as YSYEKL. Between the trimmed V and J ends, which lost 1 base and 2 bases, there was a span of 11 bases. The DNA of the CDR3 is TGCGCCAGCAGCCAAGGACCGGGGACAAACTATGGCTACACCTTC. It is translated as CASSQGPGTNYGYTF.

The V and J genes are TRBV29-1 and TRBJ2-7; 7 bases line up with TRBD1. The CDR3 runs 12 residues. Trimming at V came to 6 bases and at J to 4 bases, leaving 6 bases not matched to a gene. Looked up from germline, CDR1 is SQVTM and CDR2 is ANQGSEA. The CDR3 DNA reads as TGCAGCGTGTGGGACAGCGGATACGAGCAGTACTTC. Amino acids: CSVWDSGYEQYF.

V usage is TRBV28 and J usage is TRBJ2-7, with D unresolved. CDR3 size: 11 residues. CDR1 is MDHEN and CDR2 is SYDVKM in the germline V gene. V was pared by 10 bases and J by 0 bases, with 7 bases between. Here the CDR3 reads CATQDSYEQYF. DNA for the CDR3: TGTGCCACCCAGGACTCCTACGAGCAGTACTTC.

The rearrangement joins TRBV12-3 or TRBV12-4 to TRBJ2-1; 9 bases are a match to TRBD2. The CDR3 contains 16 residues. J gave up 6 bases and V 7 bases, and 13 bases lay outside the gene matches. The CDR3 region has the DNA TGTGCCAGCAACTTCAAGAGACTAGCGGAGGCCAATGAGCAGTTCTTC. Translation: CASNFKRLAEANEQFF.

This clonotype was seen more than once but under ten times. The J gene is TRBJ2-3, the V gene TRBV6-6; 7 nucleotides agree with TRBD1. Germline trimming cut 5 bases from V and 2 bases from J; bases unmatched to any gene: 4. Germline V gene lookup returns CDR1 MNHNY and CDR2 SVGAGI (reference sequence). This CDR3 contains 14 residues. The CDR3 bases are TGTGCCAGCAGTAAGGACAGGCACACAGATACGCAGTATTTT. It is translated as CASSKDRHTDTQYF.

This clonotype was picked up a small number of times. J is TRBJ1-2 and V is TRBV27; a weak D match, TRBD1 (6 bases). This CDR3 spans 14 amino acids. The germline V gene has CDR1 MNHEY and CDR2 SMNVEV (reference sequence). V was shortened by 4 bases and J by 4 bases, with 13 bases between the two germline ends. This CDR3 reads CASSSLTGLYGYTF. The CDR3 DNA is TGTGCCAGCAGTTCGTTGACAGGCCTCTATGGCTACACCTTC.

This clonotype was observed a handful of times. A read error may be the cause here, since a much bigger clone is one base away. The rearrangement joins TRBV5-6 to TRBJ2-7; TRBD2 matches at 7 bases. After removal of 7 bases from V and 3 bases from J, the junction contained 7 bases not matched to a gene. The CDR3 runs 13 residues. Germline loops: CDR1 SGHDT, CDR2 YYEEEE. Here the CDR3 reads CASESSGNYEQYF. Written as DNA, the CDR3 is TGTGCCAGCGAGTCTAGCGGAAACTACGAGCAGTACTTC.

This clonotype has only a few counts. In DNA, the CDR3 is TGCAGTGCTTTACGTAGCGGTCGCACCAACAATGAGCAGTTCTTC. It specifies CSALRSGRTNNEQFF. The rearrangement uses TRBV20-1 and TRBJ2-1, with D possibly being TRBD2 (6 bases). The germline V and J ends were trimmed by 5 bases and 5 bases, with 19 bases remaining between them. Looked up from germline, CDR1 is DFQATT and CDR2 is SNEGSKA (reference sequence). The CDR3 runs to 15 residues.